These 5 T cell receptor beta chains were sequenced from one sample in a study of T cells in Graves' hyperthyroidism and ophthalmopathy. The CDR3 regions of TCR beta were amplified from RNA transcripts. The primer set for the first-round RT-PCR of the TCR CDR3 was HTBI. TCRdb re-called the multiplex PCR reads through MiXCR, storing one row per CDR3 protein. The sample carries about 600,000 distinct CDR3 sequences, 13% to 15% recorded once. Material: blood. All receptors come from a woman aged 45-59 years with Graves' ophthalmopathy.

This clonotype was detected many times. J is TRBJ1-5 and V is TRBV6-1, with TRBD1 identical over 8 bases. Per germline, CDR1 MNHNS and CDR2 SASEGT. This CDR3 has 16 residues. V lost 2 bases and J lost 2; bases outside the gene matches: 5. Written as DNA, the CDR3 is TGTGCCAGCAGTGAATGGGGACAGGTGGGCAATCAGCCCCAGCATTTT. Encoded protein: CASSEWGQVGNQPQHF.

This clonotype has at least ten counts. The rearrangement links TRBV24-1 to TRBJ2-3; 9 bases map to TRBD2. Germline V gene sequence: CDR1 KGHDR, CDR2 SFDVKD. The CDR3 contains 17 residues. The trim removed 3 bases at V and 0 bases at J, leaving 6 bases unmatched. DNA of the CDR3: TGTGCCACCAGTGATCTCGGACTAGCGAGTAGCACAGATACGCAGTATTTT. This gives the protein CATSDLGLASSTDTQYF.

This clonotype was counted ten times or more. The J gene is TRBJ2-1, the V gene TRBV7-2; 8 bases line up with TRBD2. Germline V CDR1 and CDR2: SGHTA, FQGNSA. The CDR3 loop spans 15 amino acids. J gave up 6 bases and V 5 bases, and 9 bases lay outside the gene matches. CDR3 sequence: CASSPKRESFNEQFF. Written as DNA, the CDR3 is TGTGCCAGCAGCCCCAAGCGGGAGTCTTTCAATGAGCAGTTCTTC.

This clonotype was detected only a few times. This rearrangement joins TRBV25-1 to TRBJ1-1; no clear D gene. V was pared by 3 bases and J by 4 bases, with 6 bases between. Germline CDR1 reads MGHDK; CDR2 reads SYGVNS. The CDR3 covers 12 residues. The chain's CDR3 is CASSDSATEAFF. CDR3 coding DNA: TGTGCCAGCAGTGATAGTGCCACTGAAGCTTTCTTT.

This clonotype showed up many times. The V call is TRBV7-9, the J call TRBJ2-4; D remains ambiguous. The V end lost 5 bases, the J end lost 0 bases, and 14 bases lay between the germline ends. There are 16 residues in the CDR3. CDR1 is SEHNR and CDR2 is FQNEAQ in the germline V gene (reference sequence). The CDR3 spells CASSPTTTLAKNIQYF. Written as DNA, the CDR3 is TGTGCCAGCAGCCCAACAACGACCCTAGCCAAAAACATTCAGTACTTC.